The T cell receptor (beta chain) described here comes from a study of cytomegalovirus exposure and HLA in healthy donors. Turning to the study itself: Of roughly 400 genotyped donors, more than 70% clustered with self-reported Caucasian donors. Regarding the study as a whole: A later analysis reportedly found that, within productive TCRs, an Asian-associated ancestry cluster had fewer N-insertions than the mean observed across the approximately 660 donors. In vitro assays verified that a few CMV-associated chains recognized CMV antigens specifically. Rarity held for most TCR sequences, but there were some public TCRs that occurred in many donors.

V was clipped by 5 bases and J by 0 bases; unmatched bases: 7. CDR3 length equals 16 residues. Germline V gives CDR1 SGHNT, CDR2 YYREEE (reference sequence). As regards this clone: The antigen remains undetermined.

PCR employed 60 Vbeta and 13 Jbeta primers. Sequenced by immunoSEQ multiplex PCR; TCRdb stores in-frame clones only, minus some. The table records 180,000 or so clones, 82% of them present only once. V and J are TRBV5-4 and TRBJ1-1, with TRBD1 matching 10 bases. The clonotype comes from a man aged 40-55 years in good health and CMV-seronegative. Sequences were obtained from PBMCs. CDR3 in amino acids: CASRSGGTGVNTEAFF. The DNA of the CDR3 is TGTGCCAGCAGGTCCGGGGGGACAGGGGTGAACACTGAAGCTTTCTTT.